The 22 T cell receptor beta chains reported below all come from one sample, sequenced in a study of blood T cells in healthy people across ages. Primers used in a second PCR of about 7 to 12 cycles were a sample-barcoded 5' primer and a J-beta primer mix. TCRdb independently ran MiXCR on the 5' RACE reads; one entry per CDR3 protein. The sample includes around 800,000 distinct CDR3 sequences, 62% of them seen just once. Sequenced sample: blood. The receptors were sampled from a man aged 25 to 45 in good health.

This clonotype was seen a handful of times. The chain recombines TRBV12-3 or TRBV12-4 with TRBJ2-5; D not resolved. This CDR3 has 14 residues. V dropped 7 bases and J dropped 5 bases, with 17 bases sitting between them. The CDR3 protein is CASTLTGSWETQYF. In DNA form, the CDR3 reads TGTGCCAGCACCCTAACGGGCAGCTGGGAGACCCAGTACTTC.

On this clonotype itself: One end of the junction is discordant with germline, which a read error may explain. The chain joins TRBV6-2 or TRBV6-3 to TRBJ2-5; D is uncertain. The CDR3 totals 12 residues. Germline lookup yields CDR1 MNHEY and CDR2 SVGEGT. The CDR3 coding sequence is TGTACCAGCACAGACATACAAGAGACCCAGTACTTC. Translation gives CTSTDIQETQYF.

This chain links TRBV5-1 with TRBJ1-1; the D is unclear. The CDR3 covers 14 residues. Germline V gives CDR1 SGHRS, CDR2 YFSETQ. V lost 0 bases, J lost 2 bases, and 8 bases lay in between. The CDR3 DNA is TGCGCCAGCAGCTTGGGGAGCGAAAACACTGAAGCTTTCTTT. Amino acid sequence: CASSLGSENTEAFF. The full variable domain, rest sourced from reference TRBV5-1 and TRBJ1-1, is KAGVTQTPRYLIKTRGQQVTLSCSPISGHRSVSWYQQTPGQGLQFLFEYFSETQRNKGNFPGRFSGRQFSNSRSEMNVSTLELGDSALYLCASSLGSENTEAFFGQGTRLTVV.

V gene TRBV6-5 combines with J gene TRBJ1-2; D might be TRBD1 (5 bases). The germline V gene has CDR1 MNHEY and CDR2 SVGAGI. V shed 4 bases and J shed 8 bases, with 20 bases lying between them. CDR3 length: 15 residues. The CDR3 DNA reads TGTGCCAGCAGTTCGAACCGGGGGGGTTCGGAGGGCTACACCTTC. Protein: CASSSNRGGSEGYTF.

Only a few counts were recorded for this clonotype. This chain joins TRBV7-3 and TRBJ1-2, with 7 bases fitting TRBD1. The CDR3 has 14 amino acids. The trim removed 5 bases at V and 2 bases at J, leaving 5 bases unmatched. The germline gives CDR1 SGHTA, CDR2 FQGTGA. As DNA, the CDR3 is TGTGCCAGCAGCCCAACGACAGGGAACTATGGCTACACCTTC. Its translation is CASSPTTGNYGYTF.

V usage is TRBV7-3 and J usage is TRBJ2-5; 7 positions agree with TRBD2. Germline V gene lookup returns CDR1 SGHTA and CDR2 FQGTGA. V lost 1 base to trimming and J lost 13 bases; unmatched junction nucleotides: 9. This CDR3 is 13 amino acids long. The CDR3 region is CASSLNLGRGLYF. CDR3 nucleotides: TGTGCCAGCAGCTTAAATTTGGGGCGGGGGTTGTACTTC.

This clonotype has just a few counts. The V and J genes are TRBV5-1 and TRBJ2-5; a possible D gene is TRBD1 (6 bases). V gave up 4 bases and J gave up 3 bases, with 19 bases separating them. This CDR3 region has 16 residues. The germline V gene encodes CDR1 SGHRS and CDR2 YFSETQ. CDR3 coding DNA: TGCGCCAGCAGCCTAAATAAAAACAGGGCGGAAGAGACCCAGTACTTC. Its translation: CASSLNKNRAEETQYF.

The chain carries TRBV20-1 and TRBJ1-5, with a tentative D call TRBD1 (5 bases). The V gene's germline CDR1 is DFQATT and CDR2 SNEGSKA (reference sequence). This CDR3 contains 14 residues. V was trimmed by 4 bases and J by 3 bases, leaving 13 bases between them. In DNA, the CDR3 is TGCAGTGCTAACTACGGACACCACAATCAGCCCCAGCATTTT. This sequence encodes CSANYGHHNQPQHF.

V is TRBV27 and J is TRBJ1-2, with D perhaps TRBD1 (6 bases). The CDR3 length is 14 residues. Germline values: CDR1 MNHEY, CDR2 SMNVEV (reference sequence). The germline V and J ends were trimmed by 4 bases and 8 bases, with 17 bases remaining between them. The CDR3 DNA is TGTGCCAGCAGTTCAACACAGGGTTTAGACGGCTACACCTTC. Protein: CASSSTQGLDGYTF.

This chain uses TRBV5-1 with TRBJ2-7; TRBD1 matches at 10 bases. Trimming took 4 bases from V and 7 from J; bases not matched to a gene: 11. The germline V gene has CDR1 SGHRS and CDR2 YFSETQ. The CDR3 covers 15 residues. The DNA for the CDR3 is TGCGCCAGCAGCGCCCAGACAGGGGGCCATAGGGAGCAGTACTTC. Protein: CASSAQTGGHREQYF.

V and J are TRBV12-3 or TRBV12-4 and TRBJ2-3; D unresolved. Trimming left V 9 bases short and J 9 bases short, with 13 bases between. The CDR3 spans 11 residues. CDR3 nucleotides: TGTGCCAGTAGTCCGGGCCCCACGCAGTATTTT. Translated, it gives CASSPGPTQYF.

Of note for this clonotype: The junction departs from germline at one end; a sequencing error may be responsible. V is TRBV2 and J is TRBJ2-6, with a possible D match to TRBD1 (5 bases). Germline V gene lookup returns CDR1 SNHLY and CDR2 FYNNEI. This CDR3 comprises 14 residues. The CDR3 DNA reads as TGTGCCAGCAGTGAGTCCTCTGGGGCCAACGTCCCGACTTTC. Protein product: CASSESSGANVPTF.

J is TRBJ2-5 and V is TRBV28; no reliable D call. V dropped 1 base and J dropped 5 bases, with 11 bases sitting between them. The CDR3 has 14 residues. The germline V gene encodes CDR1 MDHEN and CDR2 SYDVKM. The chain's CDR3 is CASSLLGRTETQYF. The CDR3 DNA sequence: TGTGCCAGCAGTTTATTGGGCCGGACGGAGACCCAGTACTTC.

The CDR3 DNA reads TGTGCCAGCAGTCAAGAAGCGACTAGTAGGCACGAGCAGTACTTC. It translates to CASSQEATSRHEQYF. This rearrangement joins TRBV6-2 or TRBV6-3 to TRBJ2-7, with D possibly TRBD2 on 6 matching bases. Germline assignment: CDR1 MNHEY and CDR2 SVGEGT. The CDR3 covers 15 residues. Trimming pared 5 bases from V and 5 bases from J, leaving 19 bases between.

This chain joins TRBV20-1 and TRBJ2-1, with 8 bases fitting TRBD1. Per germline, CDR1 DFQATT and CDR2 SNEGSKA (reference sequence). J gave up 0 bases and V 3 bases, and 4 bases lay outside the gene matches. The CDR3 has 15 residues. DNA of the CDR3: TGCAGTGCTAGGAGGACAGGGAGCTCCTACAATGAGCAGTTCTTC. Its protein product is CSARRTGSSYNEQFF.

In regard to this clonotype: This may be a read error, as it is one base from a much larger clone. This chain connects TRBV11-3 to TRBJ2-1, with TRBD1 identical over 7 bases. Germline values: CDR1 SGHNT, CDR2 YENEEA. J gave up 0 bases and V 4 bases, and 3 bases lay outside the gene matches. The CDR3 has 15 residues. This CDR3 reads CASSSYRGSYNEQFF. CDR3 sequence (DNA): TGTGCCAGCAGCTCCTACAGGGGCTCCTACAATGAGCAGTTCTTC.

The chain joins TRBV7-9 to TRBJ1-6; tentatively, D is TRBD1 (6 bases). The V end lost 3 bases, the J end lost 4 bases, and 10 bases lay between the germline ends. This CDR3 comprises 15 residues. CDR1 is SEHNR, CDR2 FQNEAQ, per germline (reference sequence). This chain's CDR3 is CASSLGTPYNSPLHF. The CDR3 nucleotides are TGTGCCAGCAGCTTGGGGACACCATATAATTCACCCCTCCACTTT.

The V and J genes are TRBV6-5 and TRBJ2-7, with a possible D match to TRBD2 (5 bases). CDR1 MNHEY and CDR2 SVGAGI come from the germline V gene. The CDR3 has 15 amino acids. Trimming removed 2 bases from V and 4 bases from J, with 15 bases in between. The CDR3 here is CASSYGVGESYEQYF. For the CDR3, the DNA is TGTGCCAGCAGTTACGGCGTCGGGGAATCTTACGAGCAGTACTTC.

This sequence joins TRBV6-6 and TRBJ2-5, with unresolved D. The CDR3 totals 12 residues. CDR1 and CDR2 from the germline V gene are MNHNY and SVGAGI (reference sequence). Trimming pared 4 bases from V and 2 bases from J, leaving 5 bases between. The CDR3: CASSLRQETQYF. In DNA form, the CDR3 reads TGTGCCAGCAGTTTGCGGCAAGAGACCCAGTACTTC.

The chain uses TRBV12-3 or TRBV12-4 and TRBJ1-1; D is unresolved. V shed 2 bases and J shed 3 bases, with 10 bases lying between them. CDR3 size: 14 residues. DNA of the CDR3: TGTGCCAGCAGTTTATGGGCGCGGGACACTGAAGCTTTCTTT. Amino acid sequence: CASSLWARDTEAFF.

This chain uses TRBV4-3 with TRBJ2-1, with D perhaps matching TRBD1 (7 bases). Trimming shortened V by 0 bases and J by 10 bases, and 16 bases separated the two germline ends. The CDR3 runs 15 residues. The germline gives CDR1 LGHNA, CDR2 YSLEER. The CDR3 sequence: CASSQDSRGAEEQFF. In DNA form, the CDR3 reads TGCGCCAGCAGCCAAGATAGCAGGGGGGCGGAAGAGCAGTTCTTC.

V gene TRBV4-1 combines with J gene TRBJ2-3; TRBD1 aligns across 7 bases. The CDR3 is 16 residues long. CDR1 and CDR2 (germline): MGHRA, YSYEKL. After removal of 0 bases from V and 0 bases from J, the junction contained 3 bases not matched to a gene. CDR3 region: CASSQDRGKSTDTQYF. CDR3 in DNA: TGCGCCAGCAGCCAAGACAGGGGGAAAAGCACAGATACGCAGTATTTT.